The rows below give T cell receptor beta chains drawn from one sample of a study of monozygotic twins with cystic fibrosis. Assay: immunoSEQ multiplex PCR; the TCRdb copy retains only in-frame clones and omits some. The sample carries around 34,000 clones, about 92% recorded once. The source material was blood. The receptors derive from a girl between 2 and 10 years old with cystic fibrosis. Both conserved end residues are part of each CDR3. A D gene is named only where the DNA matches it firmly. Some rows mark clone size as missing; the rest say once, few, many or name a class of expanded clone.

d_call	clone_size	v_call	j_call	cdr3_nt	cdr3_aa
NA	NA	TRBV30	TRBJ1-5	TGTGCCTGGAGTGACCCTTGGGCTCCCAGGGATTCACCGGGGCAGCCCCAGCATTTT	CAWSDPWAPRDSPGQPQHF
TRBD1	NA	TRBV5-1	TRBJ1-1	TGCGCCAGCAGCTTGTATTTGACAGGGGGCCTAGCTTTCTTT	CASSLYLTGGLAFF
TRBD2	NA	TRBV27	TRBJ2-1	TGTGCCAGCAGTTTAGCGGGAGCCTTACATTACAATGAGCAGTTCTTC	CASSLAGALHYNEQFF
NA	NA	TRBV2	TRBJ1-4	TGTGCCAGCAGTGGCGTTGCCAAGTCTGCAACTAATGAAAAACTGTTTTTT	CASSGVAKSATNEKLFF
TRBD2	NA	TRBV5-4	TRBJ2-5	TGTGCCAGCAGCAAATCTAGCGGACAAGAGACCCAGTACTTC	CASSKSSGQETQYF
TRBD1	NA	TRBV18	TRBJ1-1	TGTGCCAGCTCACCACGACAGGGGGCTTCAAACACTGAAGCTTTCTTT	CASSPRQGASNTEAFF
TRBD2	NA	TRBV6-6	TRBJ2-1	TGTGCCTCCGGGAGGGGGTCCTACAATGAGCAGTTCTTC	CASGRGSYNEQFF
NA	NA	TRBV7-2	TRBJ2-3	TGTGCCAGCAGCTCCCTAACCACAGATACGCAGTATTTT	CASSSLTTDTQYF
NA	NA	TRBV5-6	TRBJ2-7	TGTGCCAGCAGCTTCCGGCAGGGGAACGAGCAGTACTTC	CASSFRQGNEQYF
NA	NA	TRBV15	TRBJ2-7	TGTGCCACCAGTCCGCGTTCGGGCTACGAGCAGTACTTC	CATSPRSGYEQYF
TRBD2	NA	TRBV9	TRBJ2-7	TGTGCCAGCAGCGTAGCTACCGGAGCGGGAGGGCCCTACGAGCAGTACTTC	CASSVATGAGGPYEQYF
NA	NA	TRBV28	TRBJ1-5	TGTGCCAGCAGTCCCGACAGAATCAACCAGCCCCAGCATTTT	CASSPDRINQPQHF
NA	NA	TRBV11-2	TRBJ1-2	TGTGCCAGCAGCAGAGGGTGGGGCGGCGCCCTCGGTTCTTTAAGCTACACCTTC	CASSRGWGGALGSLSYTF
NA	NA	TRBV28	TRBJ2-7	TGTGCCGAGGGGCAACCCCACTACGAGCAGTACTTC	CAEGQPHYEQYF
NA	NA	TRBV28	TRBJ1-2	TGTGCCAGCAGTTTAACCGGGACATGGAACTATGGCTACACCTTC	CASSLTGTWNYGYTF
TRBD2	NA	TRBV2	TRBJ2-1	TGTGCCAGCAGGGCCCTAGCGGGGGGAACCTACAATGAGCAGTTCTTC	CASRALAGGTYNEQFF
NA	NA	TRBV11-2	TRBJ1-1	TGTGCCAGCAGTCGTAGCCGGATGAACACTGAAGCTTTCTTT	CASSRSRMNTEAFF
NA	once	TRBV28	TRBJ1-4	TGTGCCAGCAGTTTATCAGGCTTTAATGAAAAACTGTTTTTT	CASSLSGFNEKLFF
TRBD2	NA	TRBV7-9	TRBJ2-3	TGTGCCAGCAGCTTAGTGGGGCGGGGACTAACAGATACGCAGTATTTT	CASSLVGRGLTDTQYF
NA	medium-sized	TRBV7-2	TRBJ2-5	TGTGCCAGCAGCTTAGTCGGAGGCTCAACCCAAGAGACCCAGTACTTC	CASSLVGGSTQETQYF
NA	few	TRBV29-1	TRBJ2-7	TGCAGCGTTGTCGGCAACGAGCAGTACTTC	CSVVGNEQYF
NA	once	TRBV4-1	TRBJ1-2	TGCGCCAGCAGCCAAGAGGCCAGGAGCGAAAACTATGGCTACACCTTC	CASSQEARSENYGYTF
NA	few	TRBV7-2	TRBJ2-7	TGTGCCAGCAGCCTCGGAGGGAGCCAGGAGCAGTACTTC	CASSLGGSQEQYF